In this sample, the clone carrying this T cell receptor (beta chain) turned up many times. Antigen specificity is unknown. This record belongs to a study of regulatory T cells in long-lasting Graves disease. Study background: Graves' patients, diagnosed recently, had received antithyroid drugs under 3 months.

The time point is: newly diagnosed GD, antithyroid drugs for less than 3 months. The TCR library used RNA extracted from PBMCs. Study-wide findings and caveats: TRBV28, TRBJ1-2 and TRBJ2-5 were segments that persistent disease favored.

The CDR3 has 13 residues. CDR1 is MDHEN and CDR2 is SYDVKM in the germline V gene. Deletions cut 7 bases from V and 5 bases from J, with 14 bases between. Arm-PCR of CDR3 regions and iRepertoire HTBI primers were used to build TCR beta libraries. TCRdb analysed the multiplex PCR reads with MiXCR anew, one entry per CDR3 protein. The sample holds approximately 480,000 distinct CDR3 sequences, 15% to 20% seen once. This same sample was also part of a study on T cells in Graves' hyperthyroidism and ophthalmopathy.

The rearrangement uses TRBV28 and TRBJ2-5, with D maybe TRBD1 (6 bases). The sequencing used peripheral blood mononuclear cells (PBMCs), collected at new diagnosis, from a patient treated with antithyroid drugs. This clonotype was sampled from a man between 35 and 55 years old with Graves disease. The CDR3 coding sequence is TGTGCCAGCATGTCAGGGGTGGGGGAGACCCAGTACTTC. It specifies CASMSGVGETQYF.